The 27 T cell receptor beta chains below were found in one sample sequenced in a study of preoperative IRX-2 immunotherapy in early breast cancer. Regarding treatment: preoperative locoregional IRX-2 cytokine immunotherapy. Assay: immunoSEQ multiplex PCR; the TCRdb copy retains only in-frame clones and omits some. The sample lists roughly 40,000 clones, roughly 80% occurring once. Sequenced material: tumor tissue, taken after IRX-2 immunotherapy. Every receptor here comes from a human donor with breast cancer.

The rearrangement joins TRBV7-8 to TRBJ1-2; TRBD1 is a possible D gene (5 bases). Germline-derived CDR1 and CDR2 are SGHVS and FQNEAQ. CDR3 length: 15 residues. The V and J ends lost 6 bases and 5 bases respectively, with 19 bases between them. Written as DNA, the CDR3 is TGTGCCAGCAGTCCTCGGGACGCAGCTCGGTATGGCTACACCTTC. It yields the protein CASSPRDAARYGYTF.

V is TRBV6-8 and J is TRBJ1-3; D is uncertain. The ends were cut back, 6 bases at V and 7 bases at J, with 16 bases in the middle. Germline V lookup: CDR1 MNHGY, CDR2 SAAAGT. The CDR3 loop spans 14 amino acids. Written as DNA, the CDR3 is TGTGCCAGCAGCGTGGACGCGGGGAGGAACACCATATATTTT. This sequence encodes CASSVDAGRNTIYF.

By frequency in the sample, this clone is medium-sized. CDR3 protein: CASSLRLAGADTQYF. CDR3 sequence (DNA): TGTGCCAGCAGCTTAAGACTAGCGGGAGCAGATACGCAGTATTTT. The genes are TRBV11-3 and TRBJ2-3, with 12 bases matching TRBD2. There are 15 residues in the CDR3. Germline CDR1 is SGHNT and CDR2 is YENEEA. Trimming took 2 bases from V and 4 from J; bases not matched to a gene: 1.

This chain connects TRBV6-8 to TRBJ2-5; the match to TRBD2 covers 7 bases. Germline assignment: CDR1 MNHGY and CDR2 SAAAGT. The V and J ends lost 10 bases and 5 bases, in that order; junction bases with no gene match: 13. The CDR3 length is 14 residues. The CDR3 DNA reads as TGTGCCATCTCGTTCGCGGGAGAAGGGGAGACCCAGTACTTC. This gives the protein CAISFAGEGETQYF.

The chain combines TRBV18 with TRBJ1-3; D is perhaps TRBD1 (6 bases). V was trimmed by 3 bases and J by 0 bases, leaving 12 bases between them. The germline CDR1 and CDR2 sequences are KGHSH and LQKENI. The CDR3 sequence is 16 residues long. CDR3 sequence: CASSPPQGFSGNTIYF. The CDR3, as DNA: TGTGCCAGCTCACCGCCACAGGGCTTCTCTGGAAACACCATATATTTT.

The J gene is TRBJ2-1, the V gene TRBV6-8, with 10 bases that match TRBD1. Germline CDR1 is MNHGY and CDR2 is SAAAGT. Losses at the gene ends were 5 bases for V and 14 bases for J; bases not matched to a gene: 15. The CDR3 loop spans 15 amino acids. For the CDR3, the DNA is TGTGCCAGCAGTCCACGGTTAGTTAGCGGACAGGGGGAGTTCTTC. Encoded protein: CASSPRLVSGQGEFF.

J is TRBJ2-1 and V is TRBV10-2; 9 bases are shared with TRBD2. V gave up 0 bases and J gave up 7 bases; unmatched junction bases: 10. This CDR3 comprises 17 residues. Germline-derived CDR1 and CDR2 are WSHSY and SAAADI. CDR3 in DNA: TGCGCCAGCAGTGAGTCTCAGGGGATGCTAGCGGGGAATGAGCAGTTCTTC. Translating it yields CASSESQGMLAGNEQFF.

For the CDR3, the DNA is TGTGCCAGCAGCGACACAGCCAAAAACATTCAGTACTTC. Translating gives CASSDTAKNIQYF. The J gene is TRBJ2-4, the V gene TRBV7-4; D remains unclear. Germline CDR1 reads SGHVT; CDR2 reads SQSDAQ. Trimming removed 5 bases at V and 0 bases at J, with 5 bases between. There are 13 residues in the CDR3.

The CDR3 DNA reads TGCGCCATACCTCCCGCGGGAGCCAATGAGCAGTTCTTC. It translates to CAIPPAGANEQFF. The gene calls are TRBV10-1 and TRBJ2-1; 7 bases fit TRBD2. The J segment lost 6 bases and the V segment lost 10 bases, leaving 9 bases of the junction unmatched. CDR3 length: 13 residues. Germline V gene sequence: CDR1 WNHNN, CDR2 SYGVQD (reference sequence).

J is TRBJ2-1 and V is TRBV28; weak D call: TRBD2 (5 bases). The CDR3 runs 15 residues. CDR1 MDHEN and CDR2 SYDVKM come from the germline V gene. The V end was cut by 8 bases, the J end by 4 bases, with 18 bases between. The CDR3 region is CASRLLRGDYNEQFF. CDR3 nucleotide sequence: TGTGCCAGCCGCCTTCTTCGGGGAGATTACAATGAGCAGTTCTTC.

V gene TRBV6-4 combines with J gene TRBJ2-3, with TRBD1 as a possible D gene (5 bases). V was pared by 6 bases and J by 2 bases, with 12 bases between. Germline V gene data show CDR1 as MRHNA and CDR2 as SNTAGT. CDR3 size: 14 residues. The CDR3 region has the DNA TGTGCCAGCAGCAGGGCGGACCTCACAGATACGCAGTATTTT. Translating it yields CASSRADLTDTQYF.

J is TRBJ1-2 and V is TRBV6-1; D perhaps matches TRBD1 (5 bases). CDR1 and CDR2 from the germline V gene are MNHNS and SASEGT. The V gene lost 1 base and the J gene lost 3 bases, with 12 bases spanning the gap. This CDR3 has 15 amino acids. This CDR3 is CASSEVGGRDYGYTF. The CDR3, as DNA: TGTGCCAGCAGTGAAGTCGGGGGAAGGGACTATGGCTACACCTTC.

A word on this clone: At one of its ends the junction is not consistent with the germline gene, which may arise from a read error. The chain joins TRBV7-4 to TRBJ1-4; D gene uncertain. In germline, CDR1 is SGHVT, CDR2 SQSDAQ. The CDR3 runs to 15 residues. For the CDR3, the DNA is TGTGCTAGCAGCTTAGGAGGGCGGAAAAATGAAAAACTGTTTTTT. Translation gives CASSLGGRKNEKLFF.

The chain's CDR3 is CASSPNPSGGSYEQYF. The DNA of the CDR3 is TGCGCCAGCAGCCCGAATCCTAGCGGGGGTTCCTACGAGCAGTACTTC. The rearrangement links TRBV5-1 to TRBJ2-7; 10 bases are shared with TRBD2. The CDR3 covers 16 residues. V gave up 4 bases and J gave up 1 base; unmatched junction bases: 8. Per germline, CDR1 SGHRS and CDR2 YFSETQ.

The chain is built from TRBV14 and TRBJ2-5; TRBD1 aligns across 8 bases. Germline-derived CDR1 and CDR2 are SGHDN and FVKESK. Trimming at V came to 3 bases and at J to 6 bases, leaving 6 bases not matched to a gene. The CDR3 covers 14 residues. CDR3 sequence (DNA): TGTGCCAGCAGCCACTCAGGGGGCGCGAAGACCCAGTACTTC. Translation: CASSHSGGAKTQYF.

The V gene is TRBV5-1, the J gene TRBJ1-1; perhaps TRBD1 as D (5 bases). Germline-derived CDR1 and CDR2 are SGHRS and YFSETQ. Trimming removed 0 bases from V and 1 base from J, with 10 bases in between. The CDR3 is 15 residues long. The CDR3 coding sequence is TGCGCCAGCAGCTTGGCGGGGCAGCCGAACACTGAAGCTTTCTTT. Amino acid sequence: CASSLAGQPNTEAFF.

The chain carries TRBV9 and TRBJ2-7; the match to TRBD2 covers 9 bases. V lost 0 bases and J lost 5; bases outside the gene matches: 9. This CDR3 comprises 16 residues. CDR1 SGDLS and CDR2 YYNGEE come from the germline V gene. CDR3 region: CASSVGAGGIVDEQYF. CDR3 sequence (DNA): TGTGCCAGCAGCGTAGGAGCGGGGGGCATTGTGGACGAGCAGTACTTC.

This clone was counted between two and nine times. CDR3 loop: CASSPSGTGNMGGGANVLTF. The CDR3 region has the DNA TGCGCCAGCAGCCCGTCCGGGACAGGGAATATGGGTGGTGGGGCCAACGTCCTGACTTTC. The chain combines TRBV1 with TRBJ2-6; TRBD1, the table's D call, lacks a check against the DNA. TRBV1 is designated a pseudogene. The CDR3 runs 20 residues.

The chain is built from TRBV7-1 and TRBJ1-1; D not resolved. TRBV7-1 is an ORF, with its function uncertain. V was shortened by 5 bases and J by 5 bases, with 12 bases between the two germline ends. The CDR3 is made up of 13 amino acids. CDR3 sequence: CASSQDRQTEAFF. The CDR3, as DNA: TGTGCCAGCAGCCAAGATCGGCAGACTGAAGCTTTCTTT.

This clone has a single count. This chain links TRBV7-6 with TRBJ1-1, with 11 bases aligning to TRBD1. Per germline, CDR1 SGHVS and CDR2 FNYEAQ. The CDR3 runs to 14 residues. The V gene end was trimmed by 6 bases and the J gene end by 4 bases; junction bases not matched to a gene: 4. The DNA of the CDR3 is TGTGCCAGCAGAGCCGGGACAGGGGGCACTGAAGCTTTCTTT. Its protein product is CASRAGTGGTEAFF.

CDR3 loop: CASIEGVATYF. In nucleotides, the CDR3 is TGTGCCAGCATCGAAGGAGTAGCTACCTACTTC. This chain connects TRBV6-7 to TRBJ2-7; D gene unclear. TRBV6-7 carries the ORF label, with uncertain function. Deletions cut 7 bases from V and 13 bases from J, with 17 bases between. This CDR3 has 11 amino acids.

A note on this clone: A nucleotide was unread or ambiguous, so the corresponding amino acid is written X. The V and J genes are TRBV14 and TRBJ2-6, with D perhaps matching TRBD2 (6 bases). The length of the CDR3 is 18 residues. V lost 8 bases and J lost 1, with 21 bases in between. CDR1 is SGHDN, CDR2 FVKESK, per germline. The CDR3 region has the DNA TGTGCCAGCRGCCCTAACTTCGGACGGGGGTCTGGGGCCAACGTCCTGACTTTC. The encoded protein is CASXPNFGRGSGANVLTF.

CDR3 loop: CASRSTGGEQYF. The DNA of the CDR3 is TGTGCCAGCAGATCAACAGGGGGGGAGCAGTACTTC. The chain carries TRBV6-8 and TRBJ2-7; 8 bases map to TRBD1. Germline V gives CDR1 MNHGY, CDR2 SAAAGT. The CDR3 sequence is 12 residues long. V lost 6 bases to trimming and J lost 7 bases; unmatched junction nucleotides: 5.

This sequence joins TRBV6-8 and TRBJ1-2, with no clear D. The CDR3 runs 12 residues. V lost 7 bases, J lost 8 bases, and 14 bases lay in between. CDR1 is MNHGY and CDR2 is SAAAGT in the germline V gene. In DNA, the CDR3 is TGTGCCAGCACCGGCTGGGGAGAAGGCTACACCTTC. It translates to CASTGWGEGYTF.

The chain has TRBV7-1 and TRBJ1-4, with D possibly being TRBD1 (5 bases). TRBV7-1 is identified as an open reading frame with a role that is uncertain. Trimming pared 6 bases from V and 11 bases from J, leaving 16 bases between. There are 13 residues in the CDR3. The CDR3 region has the DNA TGTGCCAGCAGTCAGGAAAACCGACAGAAACTGTTTTTT. Its protein is CASSQENRQKLFF.

The chain carries TRBV30 and TRBJ2-7; 10 bases are shared with TRBD2. The V gene end was trimmed by 0 bases and the J gene end by 5 bases; junction bases not matched to a gene: 7. The CDR3 covers 15 residues. Germline values: CDR1 GTSNPN, CDR2 SVGIG (reference sequence). The chain's CDR3 is CAWSVLPSGSNEQYF. The CDR3 DNA sequence: TGTGCCTGGAGTGTACTGCCTAGCGGGAGTAACGAGCAGTACTTC. The full variable domain, its missing parts supplied by reference TRBV30 and TRBJ2-7, is SQTIHQWPATLVQPVGSPLSLECTVEGTSNPNLYWYRQAAGRGLQLLFYSVGIGQISSEVPQNLSASRPQDRQFILSSKKLLLSDSGFYLCAWSVLPSGSNEQYFGPGTRLTVT.

The chain links TRBV5-1 to TRBJ2-5; D remains unclear. The CDR3 loop spans 15 amino acids. Looked up from germline, CDR1 is SGHRS and CDR2 is YFSETQ. V was trimmed by 0 bases and J by 5 bases, leaving 14 bases between them. This chain's CDR3 is CASSLAGLESETQYF. CDR3 DNA sequence: TGCGCCAGCAGCTTGGCAGGCCTGGAATCGGAGACCCAGTACTTC.